These T cell receptor beta chains were read from a single sample in a study of STAT5B mutations in CD4+ large granular lymphocyte leukemia. Some clones are missing from TCRdb's copy, which holds only in-frame ones; the method was immunoSEQ multiplex PCR. The table includes tens of thousands of clones, 81% detected once. The source material was CD4+ T cells from blood buffy coats. These receptors all come from a human donor in good health. CDR3s include the opening cysteine and the closing phenylalanine or tryptophan.

TRBV7-9,TRBJ2-5,CASSLALEETQYF
TRBV6-1,TRBJ2-7,CASSVKEGIGEQYF
TRBV10-3,TRBJ1-1,CAISESGWEKGVFEAFF
TRBV7-2,TRBJ2-1,CASSLPGLAGGTYNEQFF
TRBV18,TRBJ2-3,CASSEGSTDTQYF
TRBV6-1,TRBJ2-1,CASSGDSSYNEQFF
TRBV27,TRBJ2-7,CASSSRTGGTYEQYF
TRBV19,TRBJ2-7,CASSRGGRDYEQYF
TRBV28,TRBJ1-2,CASSFSNYGYTF
TRBV18,TRBJ1-1,CASSPTTSVNTEAFF
TRBV5-1,TRBJ2-7,CASSSGTGVSYEQYF
TRBV18,TRBJ2-7,CASSPGTGTTYEQYF
TRBV5-1,TRBJ2-1,CASSPPGLAGVNEQFF
TRBV27,TRBJ2-6,CASSPGANVLTF